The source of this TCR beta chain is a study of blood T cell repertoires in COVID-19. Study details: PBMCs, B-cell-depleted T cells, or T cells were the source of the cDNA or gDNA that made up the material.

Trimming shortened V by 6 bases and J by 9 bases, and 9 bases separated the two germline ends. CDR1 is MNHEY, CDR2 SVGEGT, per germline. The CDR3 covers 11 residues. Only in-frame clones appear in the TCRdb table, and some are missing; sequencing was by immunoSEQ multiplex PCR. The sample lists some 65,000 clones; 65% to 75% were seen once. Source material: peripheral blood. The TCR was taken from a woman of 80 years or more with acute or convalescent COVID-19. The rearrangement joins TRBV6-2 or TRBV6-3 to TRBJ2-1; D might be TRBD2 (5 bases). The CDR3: CASSSRGEQFF. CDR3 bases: TGTGCCAGCAGCTCACGGGGTGAGCAGTTCTTC.